These 28 T cell receptor beta chains were sequenced from one sample in a study of cytomegalovirus exposure and HLA in healthy donors. A multiplex PCR was run with 60 Vbeta primers and 13 Jbeta primers. The method was immunoSEQ multiplex PCR; TCRdb's version includes in-frame clones alone and lacks a portion of them. This table has roughly 100,000 clones, roughly three quarters appearing once. Sequenced sample: PBMCs. Every receptor here comes from a male donor in good health and CMV-seropositive.

The chain combines TRBV19 with TRBJ2-5; no clear D. CDR3 size: 11 residues. The V and J ends lost 3 bases and 7 bases respectively, with 6 bases between them. From germline, CDR1 is LNHDA and CDR2 SQIVND (reference sequence). DNA for the CDR3: TGTGCCAGTAGTATTGCCGGGACCCAGTACTTC. It translates to CASSIAGTQYF.

Details on this clone: One end of the junction fails to match germline, which may point to a read error. V is TRBV5-4 and J is TRBJ1-5; D is perhaps TRBD1 (6 bases). Germline CDR1 reads SGHNT; CDR2 reads YYREEE (reference sequence). CDR3 size: 14 residues. The CDR3 loop is CASSLDSSNQPQHF. The CDR3 region has the DNA TGTGCCAGCAGTTTGGACAGCAGCAATCAGCCCCAGCATTTT. Full variable domain (outside the CDR3, taken from reference TRBV5-4 and TRBJ1-5): ETGVTQSPTHLIKTRGQQVTLRCSSQSGHNTVSWYQQALGQGPQFIFQYYREEENGRGNFPPRFSGLQFPNYSSELNVNALELDDSALYLCASSLDSSNQPQHFGDGTRLSIL.

The rearrangement links TRBV7-9 to TRBJ1-6; perhaps TRBD1 as D (6 bases). The germline V and J ends were trimmed by 2 bases and 10 bases, with 18 bases remaining between them. CDR1 and CDR2 from the germline V gene are SEHNR and FQNEAQ (reference sequence). The length of the CDR3 is 16 residues. CDR3: CASSLITGIRKSPLHF. CDR3 DNA: TGTGCCAGCAGCTTAATAACAGGGATCAGAAAGTCACCCCTCCACTTT.

V gene TRBV5-4 combines with J gene TRBJ2-3, with 13 bases matching TRBD2. The germline gives CDR1 SGHNT, CDR2 YYREEE (reference sequence). The CDR3 runs to 20 residues. The trim removed 10 bases at V and 0 bases at J, leaving 20 bases unmatched. As DNA, the CDR3 is TGTGCCTTAAGTGGGGGGTGGACTAGCGGGGGCCGCTTCAGCACAGATACGCAGTATTTT. Residues: CALSGGWTSGGRFSTDTQYF.

The chain recombines TRBV6-5 with TRBJ1-4; TRBD1 aligns across 7 bases. Germline-derived CDR1 and CDR2 are MNHEY and SVGAGI. The CDR3 spans 15 residues. V trimming: 0 bases; J trimming: 8 bases; junction bases outside the gene matches: 6. CDR3 sequence (DNA): TGTGCCAGCAGTTACTCGCCAGGGGGAAGGGAAAAACTGTTTTTT. Amino acid sequence: CASSYSPGGREKLFF.

The chain uses TRBV27 and TRBJ1-4; 8 bases line up with TRBD1. The V gene end was trimmed by 3 bases and the J gene end by 2 bases; junction bases not matched to a gene: 5. Germline CDR1 is MNHEY and CDR2 is SMNVEV (reference sequence). The CDR3 is 16 residues long. The CDR3 reads CASSLQGAGTNEKLFF. In DNA, the CDR3 is TGTGCCAGCAGTTTGCAGGGGGCGGGGACTAATGAAAAACTGTTTTTT.

This clone was counted a single time. The chain employs TRBV7-2 and TRBJ2-1; 10 nucleotides agree with TRBD2. The junction had 7 bases not matched to a gene; V was cut back by 1 base and J by 7 bases. The CDR3 spans 16 residues. Germline V gives CDR1 SGHTA, CDR2 FQGNSA. The CDR3 reads CASSLDIAGGMNEQFF. The CDR3 DNA reads as TGTGCCAGCAGCTTAGATATAGCGGGGGGTATGAATGAGCAGTTCTTC. Variable domain in full (rest from reference TRBV7-2 and TRBJ2-1): GAGVSQSPSNKVTEKGKDVELRCDPISGHTALYWYRQSLGQGLEFLIYFQGNSAPDKSGLPSDRFSAERTGGSVSTLTIQRTQQEDSAVYLCASSLDIAGGMNEQFFGPGTRLTVL.

DNA for the CDR3: TGTGCCAGCAGCTCGGCCTACGAGCAGTACTTC. Translating gives CASSSAYEQYF. V and J are TRBV11-2 and TRBJ2-7; D gene unclear. Germline V gene data show CDR1 as SGHAT and CDR2 as FQNNGV. V gave up 4 bases and J gave up 2 bases, with 3 bases separating them. The CDR3 contains 11 residues.

The table lists this clone with a few counts. The CDR3 loop is CASGLGTEKLFF. CDR3 DNA: TGTGCTAGTGGTCTCGGGACAGAAAAACTGTTTTTT. This chain joins TRBV12-5 and TRBJ1-4, with a weak D call TRBD1 (6 bases). Germline V gene sequence: CDR1 LGHNT, CDR2 FRNRAP. The CDR3 is 12 residues long. Trimming removed 5 bases from V and 8 bases from J, with 9 bases in between. Using reference TRBV12-5 and TRBJ1-4 for the parts outside the CDR3, the full variable domain is DARVTQTPRHKVTEMGQEVTMRCQPILGHNTVFWYRQTMMQGLELLAYFRNRAPLDDSGMPKDRFSAEMPDATLATLKIQPSEPRDSAVYFCASGLGTEKLFFGSGTQLSVL.

This sequence joins TRBV14 and TRBJ2-1; perhaps TRBD1 as D (5 bases). V was trimmed by 1 base and J by 8 bases, leaving 15 bases between them. CDR1 is SGHDN, CDR2 FVKESK, per germline. CDR3 length: 15 residues. CDR3 residues: CASSQAGILGYEQFF. The CDR3 DNA sequence: TGTGCCAGCAGCCAAGCAGGGATATTAGGGTATGAGCAGTTCTTC.

To note about this clone: Other nucleotide sequences from this sample produce the same CDR3. The chain employs TRBV9 and TRBJ1-1; D is ambiguous. The ends were cut back, 0 bases at V and 0 bases at J, with 3 bases in the middle. The CDR3 contains 13 residues. The V gene's germline CDR1 is SGDLS and CDR2 YYNGEE. CDR3 DNA sequence: TGTGCCAGCAGCGTAGCTATGAACACTGAAGCTTTCTTT. The encoded protein is CASSVAMNTEAFF.

V gene TRBV18 combines with J gene TRBJ2-5; D may be TRBD1 (5 bases). The CDR3 extends over 14 amino acids. Germline V gene sequence: CDR1 KGHSH, CDR2 LQKENI. Trimming cost V 0 bases and J 5 bases, with 10 bases left between them. CDR3 nucleotides: TGTGCCAGCTCACCACCGGGGCTCATGGAGACCCAGTACTTC. It codes for CASSPPGLMETQYF.

J is TRBJ1-1 and V is TRBV19; D is ambiguous. The CDR3 totals 14 residues. Germline V CDR1 and CDR2: LNHDA, SQIVND (reference sequence). Trimming removed 2 bases from V and 5 bases from J, with 12 bases in between. CDR3 nucleotide sequence: TGTGCCAGTAGTATAAGGTCCGGAGCGACTGAAGCTTTCTTT. Its protein product is CASSIRSGATEAFF.

The chain couples TRBV5-1 to TRBJ1-6, with TRBD1 identical over 7 bases. The CDR3 contains 16 residues. Germline V gene data show CDR1 as SGHRS and CDR2 as YFSETQ. After removal of 3 bases from V and 5 bases from J, the junction contained 8 bases not matched to a gene. The chain's CDR3 is CASSSTGAVNNSPLHF. The CDR3 nucleotides are TGCGCCAGCAGCTCAACAGGGGCAGTTAATAATTCACCCCTCCACTTT.

This chain uses TRBV19 with TRBJ1-5; TRBD1 matches at 7 bases. This CDR3 contains 16 residues. The ends lost 3 bases at V and 0 bases at J; junction bases unmatched: 5. The germline CDR1 and CDR2 sequences are LNHDA and SQIVND (reference sequence). In DNA form, the CDR3 reads TGTGCCAGTAGTATCTCGGGGACAGATAGCAATCAGCCCCAGCATTTT. Protein sequence: CASSISGTDSNQPQHF. Full variable domain (missing parts from reference TRBV19 and TRBJ1-5): DGGITQSPKYLFRKEGQNVTLSCEQNLNHDAMYWYRQDPGQGLRLIYYSQIVNDFQKGDIAEGYSVSREKKESFPLTVTSAQKNPTAFYLCASSISGTDSNQPQHFGDGTRLSIL.

V is TRBV19 and J is TRBJ1-3, with D unclear. CDR3 length: 15 residues. With 4 bases removed from V and 4 bases from J, the gap between germline ends came to 14 bases. The germline gives CDR1 LNHDA, CDR2 SQIVND (reference sequence). CDR3 coding DNA: TGTGCCAGTAGTAAACAATCGCGGCAAGGAAACACCATATATTTT. It codes for CASSKQSRQGNTIYF.

This chain joins TRBV18 and TRBJ2-7; TRBD1 matches at 11 bases. V lost 3 bases and J lost 7; bases outside the gene matches: 5. Germline loops: CDR1 KGHSH, CDR2 LQKENI. The CDR3 spans 14 residues. Here the CDR3 reads CASSPGQGGKEQYF. Written as DNA, the CDR3 is TGTGCCAGCTCACCGGGACAGGGGGGGAAGGAGCAGTACTTC.

In DNA form, the CDR3 reads TGCGCCAGCAGCTTTGGGGACACGGCTAATCAGCCCCAGCATTTT. Its translation is CASSFGDTANQPQHF. The chain recombines TRBV5-1 with TRBJ1-5; possibly TRBD1 for D (6 bases). There are 15 residues in the CDR3. The V end was cut by 2 bases, the J end by 4 bases, with 13 bases between. In germline, CDR1 is SGHRS, CDR2 YFSETQ.

V usage is TRBV19 and J usage is TRBJ1-1, with D possibly matching TRBD1 (6 bases). CDR1 LNHDA and CDR2 SQIVND come from the germline V gene (reference sequence). V dropped 4 bases and J dropped 3 bases, with 15 bases sitting between them. The CDR3 has 15 residues. CDR3 coding DNA: TGTGCCAGTAGTACGACTGGCAGGGGTCACACTGAAGCTTTCTTT. It codes for CASSTTGRGHTEAFF.

The V and J genes are TRBV4-1 and TRBJ2-1; no clear D gene. Per the germline V gene, CDR1 is MGHRA and CDR2 is YSYEKL. The length of the CDR3 is 13 residues. Trimming stripped 1 base from V and 6 bases from J, with 7 bases between. CDR3 protein: CASSQVTANEQFF. CDR3 DNA: TGCGCCAGCAGCCAAGTCACAGCCAATGAGCAGTTCTTC.

The chain is built from TRBV29-1 and TRBJ2-7; D unclear. The germline gives CDR1 SQVTM, CDR2 ANQGSEA. This CDR3 is 13 amino acids long. The ends were cut back, 4 bases at V and 2 bases at J, with 12 bases in the middle. This CDR3 reads CSVGLRLTYEQYF. The CDR3 coding sequence is TGCAGCGTTGGTCTCAGGCTTACCTACGAGCAGTACTTC.

The genes are TRBV11-2 and TRBJ1-1, with 7 bases lining up with TRBD1. Germline-derived CDR1 and CDR2 are SGHAT and FQNNGV. Trimming at V came to 2 bases and at J to 2 bases, leaving 8 bases not matched to a gene. The CDR3 extends over 16 amino acids. CDR3 nucleotide sequence: TGTGCCAGCAGCTTAAACCGGGACAGATTTAACACTGAAGCTTTCTTT. Translation gives CASSLNRDRFNTEAFF.

The rearrangement uses TRBV7-2 and TRBJ2-7; 9 bases agree with TRBD1. Germline values: CDR1 SGHTA, CDR2 FQGNSA. The CDR3 has 14 amino acids. After removal of 2 bases from V and 2 bases from J, the junction contained 1 base not matched to a gene. The CDR3 bases are TGTGCCAGCAGCTTATGGACAGGGGCCTACGAGCAGTACTTC. It translates to CASSLWTGAYEQYF.

The chain is built from TRBV4-3 and TRBJ1-5, with D possibly matching TRBD1 (5 bases). Germline V gives CDR1 LGHNA, CDR2 YSLEER. V dropped 3 bases and J dropped 5 bases, with 11 bases sitting between them. This CDR3 comprises 14 residues. Here the CDR3 reads CASSHHGTDQPQHF. The CDR3, as DNA: TGCGCCAGCAGCCACCATGGGACTGATCAGCCCCAGCATTTT.

This clone was observed a handful of times. The chain has TRBV27 and TRBJ1-1; the D is unclear. Germline V lookup: CDR1 MNHEY, CDR2 SMNVEV (reference sequence). This CDR3 contains 13 residues. Trimming took 1 base from V and 1 from J, leaving 4 bases between them. This CDR3 reads CASSLWRNTEAFF. CDR3 sequence (DNA): TGTGCCAGCAGTTTATGGAGGAACACTGAAGCTTTCTTT.

This chain joins TRBV9 and TRBJ2-1; possibly TRBD2 for D (5 bases). V lost 0 bases and J lost 3, with 13 bases in between. CDR3 length equals 16 residues. From germline, CDR1 is SGDLS and CDR2 YYNGEE. CDR3 sequence: CASSVESDWGYNEQFF. CDR3 sequence (DNA): TGTGCCAGCAGCGTAGAGTCGGACTGGGGCTACAATGAGCAGTTCTTC.

This rearrangement joins TRBV29-1 to TRBJ2-1, with D possibly matching TRBD1 (5 bases). The CDR3 extends over 14 amino acids. Per germline, CDR1 SQVTM and CDR2 ANQGSEA. V was shortened by 3 bases and J by 1 base, with 10 bases between the two germline ends. The CDR3 protein is CSVEGRTSYNEQFF. The DNA of the CDR3 is TGCAGCGTTGAGGGTCGGACATCCTACAATGAGCAGTTCTTC.

V gene TRBV5-1 combines with J gene TRBJ2-5; 8 bases agree with TRBD1. With 3 bases clipped from V and 7 bases from J, the junction kept 11 bases outside the gene matches. Per the germline V gene, CDR1 is SGHRS and CDR2 is YFSETQ. This CDR3 comprises 15 residues. For the CDR3, the DNA is TGCGCCAGCAGCTCGTCGACAGGGGCGTCGGGGACCCAGTACTTC. Encoded protein: CASSSSTGASGTQYF.